Here is one T cell receptor beta chain with its context. This clone's antigen is unknown. The record has no base qualities; no much larger clone is one base away. Systemically healthy Caucasian individuals from Russia, 39 in total and aged about 6 to 95 years, were included as donors. Around 10 milliliters of peripheral blood were collected from each donor into EDTA-treated Vacutainer tubes. Ficoll-Paque density-gradient centrifugation was used to isolate PBMCs, with at least 6 million per sample. Trizol reagent was used to extract total RNA from PBMCs, with at least 5 micrograms per sample. For every donor, an aliquot of PBMCs went through flow cytometry to measure the percentages of naive CD45RAhigh/CD27high T cells. Libraries were prepared through 5' RACE. The instrument was an Illumina HiSeq 2500. A second PCR of roughly 6 to 12 cycles was run with a J-beta primer mix and a sample-barcoded 5' primer. A template-switch 5' adaptor carrying 12 random nucleotides introduced a unique molecular identifier onto each TCR beta cDNA molecule. At least 2.5 million CDR3-containing paired-end reads were obtained from each sample. First-strand cDNA was synthesized from all RNA with the Mint cDNA synthesis kit, primed by a TRBC-specific oligonucleotide. Following uracil-DNA glycosylase treatment, all cDNA underwent a first 18-cycle PCR with the universal primers M1SS and BC2_uni_R. The paper's data handling went like this. Normalization of each sample was performed by random selection of 1 million high-quality reads, each carrying a distinct molecular identifier. Reads sharing molecular identifiers were discarded rather than binned into consensus sequences. MiTCR, run with a Q25 quality threshold and the strictest error-elimination algorithm, handled CDR3 identification, clonotype clustering and error correction. A nonparametric unseen species model with Euler transformation was used to estimate lower-bound total TCR beta diversity. The public reads were reanalyzed by TCRdb: fastp trimming at Q25, MiXCR alignment, in-frame beta chains only. CDR3 protein sequences are deduplicated, and each keeps its most common genes and DNA. TCRdb assigned the V and J calls; the authors' analysis was not used. The sample yields 550,000 to 800,000 distinct CDR3 sequences; about a third were counted once. Of the sample, 15% falls within the top ten clones.

This specimen belongs to a study of blood T cells in healthy people across ages (dated by TCRdb to between 2014 and 2017). A note on the overall study: Template switching captured roughly one uniquely barcoded TCR beta cDNA molecule per two T cells in model experiments. The study analyzed two additional independent replicas of 1 million unique cDNA reads from the same blood draw for two donors, one aged 18 to 29 and one aged 80 or older. Donors of different ages were randomly distributed across sequencing lanes to avoid experimental bias. The study measured age-related changes in TCR beta repertoire diversity using deep sequencing normalized with unique cDNA molecular identifiers. The donors were divided into four age groups: young (average around 17 years), middle-aged (over 35), aged (roughly 66) and long-lived (82).

The full study reports these points: A strong correlation was found between observed TCR beta diversity and the percentage of naive T cells measured by flow cytometry. Observed TCR beta diversity per million T cells fell roughly linearly with age, and a significant reduction was already apparent by age around 36. Conclusive comparison of naive and antigen-experienced compartments was prevented by the profiling of bulk unsorted PBMCs. Estimates of total diversity based on one million sequenced T cells were regarded as lower bounds and as underestimates. Because the CMV infection status of the donors was unknown, age-related changes in expanded clonotypes may potentially have been confounded. Compared with the aged group, the long-lived group had more naive CD4+ T cells, fewer expanded clones and increased TCR diversity, a pattern suggesting age selection.

The origin of this receptor is a woman older than 75 in good health. Donor details come from another sample of the same person, matched by shared clones. Sequencing was performed on blood.

The DNA is as follows: TGCGCCAGCAGCCAAGATACGGCTAGCGGGAGGTTGGCCTACAATGAGCAGTTCTTC. Its translation is CASSQDTASGRLAYNEQFF. Here the chain combines TRBV4-3 and TRBJ2-1; 11 central bases correspond to TRBD2. The CDR3 sequence holds 19 residues, the cysteine and phenylalanine included. CDR3 DNA only is kept here, 57 bases in frame from base 1. The germline V gene provides CDR1 LGHNA and CDR2 YSLEER. Germline trimming amounts to 0 bases on V and 2 bases on J, with 9 as the count of junction bases outside the gene matches.